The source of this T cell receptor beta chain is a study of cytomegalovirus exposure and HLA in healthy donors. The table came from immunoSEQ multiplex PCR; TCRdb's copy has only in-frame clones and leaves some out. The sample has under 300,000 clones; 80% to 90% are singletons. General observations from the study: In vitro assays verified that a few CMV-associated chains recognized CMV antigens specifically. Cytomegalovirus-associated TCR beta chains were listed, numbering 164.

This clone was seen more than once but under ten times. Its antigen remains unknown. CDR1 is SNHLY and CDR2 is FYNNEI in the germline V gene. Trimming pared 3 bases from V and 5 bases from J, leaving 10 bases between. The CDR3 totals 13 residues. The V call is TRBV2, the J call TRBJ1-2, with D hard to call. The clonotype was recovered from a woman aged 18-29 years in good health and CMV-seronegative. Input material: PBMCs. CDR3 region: CASSEQVAYGYTF. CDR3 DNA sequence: TGTGCCAGCAGTGAGCAGGTGGCTTATGGCTACACCTTC.